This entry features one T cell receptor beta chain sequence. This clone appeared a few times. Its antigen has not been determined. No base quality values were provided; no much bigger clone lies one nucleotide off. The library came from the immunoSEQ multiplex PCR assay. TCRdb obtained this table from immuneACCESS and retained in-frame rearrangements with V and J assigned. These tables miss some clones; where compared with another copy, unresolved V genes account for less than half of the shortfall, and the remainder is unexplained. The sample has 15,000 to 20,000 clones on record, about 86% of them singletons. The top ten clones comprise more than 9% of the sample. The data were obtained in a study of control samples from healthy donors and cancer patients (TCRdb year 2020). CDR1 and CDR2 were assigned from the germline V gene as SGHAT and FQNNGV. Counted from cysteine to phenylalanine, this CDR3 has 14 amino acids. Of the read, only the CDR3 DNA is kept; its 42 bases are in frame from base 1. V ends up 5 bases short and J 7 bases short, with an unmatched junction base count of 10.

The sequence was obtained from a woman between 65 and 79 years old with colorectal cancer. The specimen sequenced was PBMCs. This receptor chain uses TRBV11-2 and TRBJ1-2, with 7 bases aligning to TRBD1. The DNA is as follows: TGTGCCAGCAGCCTAACCGACAGGGCTCCTGGCTACACCTTC. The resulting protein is CASSLTDRAPGYTF. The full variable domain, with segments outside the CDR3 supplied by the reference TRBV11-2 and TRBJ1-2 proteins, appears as EAGVAQSPRYKIIEKRQSVAFWCNPISGHATLYWYQQILGQGPKLLIQFQNNGVVDDSQLPKDRFSAERLKGVDSTLKIQPAKLEDSAVYLCASSLTDRAPGYTFGSGTRLTVV.